These T cell receptor beta chains were read from a single sample in a study of T cell responses to AZD1222 COVID-19 vaccine. The method was immunoSEQ multiplex PCR; TCRdb's version includes in-frame clones alone and lacks a portion of them. There are some 110,000 clones in the sample; 88% occur only once, and around 4% lies in the top ten. Sequencing used peripheral blood, obtained 28 days after the second AZD1222 dose. All receptors come from an adult who received the AZD1222 COVID-19 vaccine. Each CDR3 is given with its conserved first and last residue. D genes are given only for firm matches. A clone size is listed for some rows: how often the clone was seen (once, few, many), or a class if it is expanded.

V gene,J gene,clone size,CDR3 length,D gene,CDR3 DNA,CDR3 protein
TRBV7-2,TRBJ1-5,-,15,-,TGTGCCAGCAGCTTAGATGGCATTAGCAATCAGCCCCAGCATTTT,CASSLDGISNQPQHF
TRBV5-1,TRBJ1-1,-,14,-,TGCGCCAGCAGCTTGGAGGGAGTGTTGGCTGAAGCTTTCTTT,CASSLEGVLAEAFF
TRBV29-1,TRBJ1-2,-,11,-,TGCGGACAAACAGGGCTCTATGGCTACACCTTC,CGQTGLYGYTF
TRBV15,TRBJ1-1,-,17,-,TGTGCCACCAGCAGTGATTCCGGGCCCACCTTGAACACTGAAGCTTTCTTT,CATSSDSGPTLNTEAFF
TRBV2,TRBJ2-7,-,11,-,TGTGCCAGCAGTGACCCGGACGAGCAGTACTTC,CASSDPDEQYF
TRBV4-2,TRBJ1-2,-,17,TRBD1,TGTGCCAGCAGCCAAGATTTGGGACAGGGACTTAGCTATGGCTACACCTTC,CASSQDLGQGLSYGYTF
TRBV4-3,TRBJ2-2,-,15,-,TGCGCCAGCAGCCATCTAAGGGCGGACACCGGGGAGCTGTTTTTT,CASSHLRADTGELFF
TRBV6-6,TRBJ1-4,once,13,-,TGTGCCAGCCGCGAGGGAGGGGGTGAAAAACTGTTTTTT,CASREGGGEKLFF
TRBV7-2,TRBJ1-1,once,15,-,TGTGCCAGCAGCCCCCGGGGCAGGGTGAACACTGAAGCTTTCTTT,CASSPRGRVNTEAFF
TRBV25-1,TRBJ1-2,-,14,TRBD1,TGTGCCAGCACCCGGACAGGATCGAACTATGGCTACACCTTC,CASTRTGSNYGYTF
TRBV7-9,TRBJ1-6,-,13,-,TGTGCCAGCAGCTTAGATCCCTTTCGACCCCTCCACTTT,CASSLDPFRPLHF
TRBV19,TRBJ2-2,-,15,TRBD1,TGTGCCAGTAGTAGGACAGGGGGGTACACCGGGGAGCTGTTTTTT,CASSRTGGYTGELFF
TRBV6-5,TRBJ2-5,-,14,-,TGTGCCAGCAGGAGGCGTGGGGGCTGGGAGACCCAGTACTTC,CASRRRGGWETQYF
TRBV4-1,TRBJ2-1,-,14,TRBD1,TGCGCCAGCAGCTTCGGGACAGGAGATTACGGGCAGTTCTTC,CASSFGTGDYGQFF
TRBV19,TRBJ1-2,-,16,-,TGTGCCAGTAGACTAACCCGGGCGGGGAAGAACTATGGCTACACCTTC,CASRLTRAGKNYGYTF
TRBV15,TRBJ1-2,-,15,-,TGTGCCACCAGCAGAGAAGGCAGGACTCACTATGGCTACACCTTC,CATSREGRTHYGYTF
TRBV12-3/TRBV12-4,TRBJ1-1,-,13,TRBD1,TGTGCCAGCAGTTTAAGACAGGGAGATGAAGCTTTCTTT,CASSLRQGDEAFF
TRBV4-3,TRBJ1-6,-,14,-,TGCGCCAGCAGCCTGGCAGGGAGCAATTCACCCCTCCACTTT,CASSLAGSNSPLHF
TRBV19,TRBJ2-1,-,16,TRBD2,TGTGCCAGTAGTATTCGAAAGGCGGGGGGGACTAATGAGCAGTTCTTC,CASSIRKAGGTNEQFF
TRBV7-2,TRBJ2-5,-,15,-,TGTGCCAGCAGCTGGGATACAGGATTACCGGGGGACTCGTACTTC,CASSWDTGLPGDSYF
TRBV9,TRBJ2-3,-,15,TRBD2,TGTGCCAGCAGCCCACTAGCGGGGGGGAAAGATACGCAGTATTTT,CASSPLAGGKDTQYF
TRBV2,TRBJ2-2,-,19,TRBD1,TGTGCCAGCAGTGAAGCGCTTTGGGACAGGGGAAGGGACACCGGGGAGCTGTTTTTT,CASSEALWDRGRDTGELFF
TRBV7-9,TRBJ1-6,-,15,-,TGTGCCAGCAGCTTGGAGGTCTCCTATAATTCACCCCTCCACTTT,CASSLEVSYNSPLHF
TRBV2,TRBJ1-5,-,16,-,TGTGCCAGCAGTGGCGGGGGGGGTTATAGCAATCAGCCCCAGCATTTT,CASSGGGGYSNQPQHF
TRBV6-4,TRBJ2-2,-,15,TRBD2,TGTGCCAGCAGTGCGGGACTAGAGAACACCGGGGAGCTGTTTTTT,CASSAGLENTGELFF
TRBV5-8,TRBJ1-3,-,13,-,TGTGCCAGCAGCAGGGAATCTGGAAACACCATATATTTT,CASSRESGNTIYF
TRBV5-4,TRBJ1-1,-,17,TRBD1,TGTGCCAGCAGCCGACCTAACAGGGGGAGTGTGAACACTGAAGCTTTCTTT,CASSRPNRGSVNTEAFF
TRBV7-8,TRBJ1-5,-,12,-,TGTGCCAGCAGCCTGAAAGGACAGACCCAGCATTTT,CASSLKGQTQHF
TRBV24-1,TRBJ1-5,-,14,TRBD1,TGTGCCACCAGTGCGACAGGGCTCAATCAGCCCCAGCATTTT,CATSATGLNQPQHF